This is a list of T cell receptor beta chains from one sample in a study of T cell changes during pregnancy in multiple sclerosis. Libraries were prepared by immunoSEQ multiplex PCR; TCRdb keeps only in-frame clonotypes and omits some of them. The sample comprises 70,000 to 100,000 clones, just over 90% of which are singletons, and less than 1.5% rests with the top ten. This material consisted of peripheral blood, taken in the third trimester of pregnancy. The source is a female donor in good health, enrolled as a control in a pregnancy study. Each CDR3 is given with its conserved first and last residue. D genes are given only for firm matches. For some rows the clone size is stated as once, few or many, or as a class when expanded; others skip it.

>TRBV6-1|TRBJ2-2|NA|NA
CASFGTTNTGELFF
TGTGCCAGCTTTGGGACAACGAACACCGGGGAGCTGTTTTTT
>TRBV6-6|TRBJ2-7|NA|NA
CASTSPEREQYF
TGTGCCAGCACCTCCCCTGAGAGGGAGCAGTACTTC
>TRBV6-6|TRBJ2-1|NA|TRBD2
CASSYEAGEAYNEQFF
TGTGCCAGCAGTTACGAGGCGGGGGAAGCCTACAATGAGCAGTTCTTC
>TRBV19|TRBJ1-1|NA|TRBD1
CASSRQGTEAFF
TGTGCCAGTAGTCGACAGGGAACTGAAGCTTTCTTT
>TRBV11-2|TRBJ2-1|NA|TRBD1
CASRSPGQGSYNEQFF
TGTGCCAGCAGATCTCCGGGACAGGGCTCCTACAATGAGCAGTTCTTC
>TRBV9|TRBJ2-1|NA|TRBD2
CASSVASGSRNEQFF
TGTGCCAGCAGCGTAGCTAGCGGGAGTAGGAATGAGCAGTTCTTC
>TRBV29-1|TRBJ1-2|once|NA
CSVAGGFGYTF
TGCAGCGTTGCGGGAGGATTTGGCTACACCTTC
>TRBV10-3|TRBJ2-7|NA|NA
CAISGERGEQYF
TGTGCCATCAGTGGAGAACGTGGCGAGCAGTACTTC
>TRBV25-1|TRBJ2-1|NA|NA
CASSRSGLTAPFF
TGTGCCAGCAGTCGGTCAGGGCTGACTGCGCCCTTCTTC
>TRBV29-1|TRBJ2-7|NA|NA
CSVFGDTSYEQYF
TGCAGCGTCTTTGGGGACACCTCCTACGAGCAGTACTTC
>TRBV2|TRBJ1-1|NA|NA
CASTFSNTEAFF
TGTGCCAGCACTTTCTCCAACACTGAAGCTTTCTTT
>TRBV28|TRBJ1-2|NA|NA
CASSLIWTASNYGYTF
TGTGCCAGCAGTTTAATCTGGACAGCTTCTAACTATGGCTACACCTTC
>TRBV13|TRBJ1-3|NA|NA
CASSLVEVLTSGNTIYF
TGTGCCAGCAGCTTAGTTGAGGTACTTACATCTGGAAACACCATATATTTT
>TRBV10-3|TRBJ2-7|NA|TRBD1
CAISPGTGWDEQYF
TGTGCCATCAGCCCCGGGACAGGGTGGGACGAGCAGTACTTC
>TRBV19|TRBJ1-1|few|NA
CASSICSGREGREAFF
TGTGCCAGTAGTATTTGCTCGGGAAGGGAAGGAAGGGAAGCTTTCTTT
>TRBV4-1|TRBJ1-5|NA|NA
CASSLSDRYQPQHF
TGCGCCAGCAGCCTATCCGACAGATATCAGCCCCAGCATTTT
>TRBV11-1|TRBJ1-5|NA|TRBD1
CASTQGADQPQHF
TGTGCCAGCACACAGGGGGCGGATCAGCCCCAGCATTTT
>TRBV25-1|TRBJ2-2|NA|NA
CASSDPRVSTGELFF
TGTGCCAGCAGTGACCCCAGGGTGTCCACCGGGGAGCTGTTTTTT
>TRBV2|TRBJ2-1|NA|TRBD1
CASSTGGAVYNEQFF
TGTGCCAGCAGTACAGGGGGCGCCGTCTACAATGAGCAGTTCTTC
>TRBV13|TRBJ2-7|NA|TRBD2
CASSTTSGRAKSEQYF
TGTGCCAGCAGCACGACTAGCGGGAGGGCGAAAAGCGAGCAGTACTTC
>TRBV6-6|TRBJ1-1|once|NA
CASSTTALEAFF
TGTGCCAGCAGTACGACAGCCCTGGAAGCTTTCTTT
>TRBV11-2|TRBJ1-2|NA|NA
CASSLGTINYGYTF
TGTGCCAGCAGCTTAGGGACAATTAACTATGGCTACACCTTC
>TRBV15|TRBJ2-7|NA|NA
CATSRELAVNYEQYF
TGTGCCACCAGCAGAGAACTAGCCGTAAATTACGAGCAGTACTTC
>TRBV7-7|TRBJ2-1|NA|NA
CASSLLVADYNEQFF
TGTGCCAGCAGCTTATTGGTAGCGGACTACAATGAGCAGTTCTTC
>TRBV5-1|TRBJ1-2|few|NA
CASSLTSPGGYTF
TGCGCCAGCAGCTTGACATCCCCGGGAGGCTACACCTTC
>TRBV19|TRBJ2-7|NA|NA
CASSISSVPSYEQYF
TGTGCCAGTAGTATCTCGTCAGTTCCTTCCTACGAGCAGTACTTC
>TRBV4-1|TRBJ1-2|NA|TRBD1
CASSQIVRDRDSNYGYTF
TGCGCCAGCAGCCAGATAGTCCGGGACAGAGATTCTAACTATGGCTACACCTTC
>TRBV5-4|TRBJ1-2|once|NA
CASSPTGKGYTF
TGTGCCAGCAGCCCGACCGGGAAAGGCTACACCTTC
>TRBV15|TRBJ2-3|NA|NA
CATSRDPVNTDTQYF
TGTGCCACCAGCAGAGATCCGGTTAACACAGATACGCAGTATTTT
>TRBV5-5|TRBJ2-5|once|NA
CASSTEAPKETQYF
TGTGCCAGCAGCACCGAGGCACCTAAAGAGACCCAGTACTTC
>TRBV9|TRBJ2-7|once|NA
CASSVGSDAKGRYEQYF
TGTGCCAGCAGCGTAGGTTCGGACGCGAAGGGGCGATACGAGCAGTACTTC
>TRBV4-1|TRBJ2-5|NA|NA
CASSHTMEGGETQYF
TGCGCCAGCAGCCACACGATGGAGGGAGGCGAGACCCAGTACTTC
>TRBV4-2|TRBJ1-5|NA|TRBD1
CASSQGQGAGQPQHF
TGTGCCAGCAGCCAAGGACAGGGGGCAGGACAGCCCCAGCATTTT
>TRBV12-1|TRBJ2-7|NA|NA
CASSPQTSRYEQYF
TGTGCCAGCAGCCCTCAGACTAGCAGATACGAGCAGTACTTC
>TRBV29-1|TRBJ2-1|NA|TRBD2
CSSAGRGEQFF
TGCAGCTCAGCGGGAAGGGGTGAGCAGTTCTTC
>TRBV29-1|TRBJ1-2|NA|NA
CSVESFGEYDIYGYTF
TGCAGCGTTGAAAGTTTCGGGGAGTACGACATCTATGGCTACACCTTC
>TRBV6-1|TRBJ2-3|NA|TRBD2
CASSESSGSGADTQYF
TGTGCCAGCAGTGAATCTAGCGGGAGTGGCGCAGATACGCAGTATTTT
>TRBV5-1|TRBJ2-1|NA|TRBD2
CASSEGLAGPNEQFF
TGCGCCAGCAGCGAAGGACTAGCGGGCCCCAATGAGCAGTTCTTC
>TRBV5-4|TRBJ2-2|NA|TRBD1
CASSYGGTGTIGELFF
TGTGCCAGCAGTTACGGCGGGACAGGGACGATCGGGGAGCTGTTTTTT
>TRBV28|TRBJ2-4|NA|NA
CASSLTGGNIQYF
TGTGCCAGCAGTTTAACTGGGGGGAACATTCAGTACTTC
>TRBV14|TRBJ2-7|NA|NA
CASSQDRQGEQYF
TGTGCCAGCAGCCAAGATCGTCAGGGCGAGCAGTACTTC
>TRBV5-4|TRBJ2-1|NA|TRBD2
CASNPPGTSGSGEQFF
TGTGCCAGCAACCCCCCGGGGACTAGCGGGAGCGGTGAGCAGTTCTTC
>TRBV5-1|TRBJ2-3|once|TRBD1
CASSSGQGHTDTQYF
TGCGCCAGCAGCTCCGGACAGGGACACACAGATACGCAGTATTTT
>TRBV5-1|TRBJ2-1|NA|TRBD1
CASSPDRGAAQFF
TGCGCCAGCAGCCCTGACAGGGGAGCAGCGCAGTTCTTC
>TRBV6-5|TRBJ2-7|NA|NA
CASSSPGSYEQYF
TGTGCCAGCAGTTCACCGGGCTCCTACGAGCAGTACTTC
>TRBV4-2|TRBJ1-6|NA|NA
CASSQEGGVPPLHF
TGTGCCAGCAGCCAAGAAGGAGGGGTTCCACCCCTCCACTTT
>TRBV10-3|TRBJ2-7|once|TRBD1
CAIRAGTGDDEQYF
TGTGCCATCAGGGCCGGGACAGGGGACGACGAGCAGTACTTC
>TRBV2|TRBJ2-5|NA|TRBD2
CASRDSSGTSGRRETQYF
TGTGCCAGCAGAGACTCCTCCGGGACTAGCGGGAGACGGGAGACCCAGTACTTC
>TRBV13|TRBJ2-7|NA|TRBD1
CASSVWTGGDEQYF
TGTGCCAGCAGCGTATGGACAGGGGGCGACGAGCAGTACTTC
>TRBV19|TRBJ2-7|NA|NA
CASSNQGLFYEQYF
TGTGCCAGTAGTAATCAGGGGTTGTTTTACGAGCAGTACTTC
>TRBV19|TRBJ2-4|once|TRBD1
CASSIGQGLTLAKNIQYF
TGTGCCAGTAGTATAGGACAGGGCTTGACACTAGCCAAAAACATTCAGTACTTC
>TRBV27|TRBJ1-1|NA|TRBD1
CASSIRQGPTAFF
TGTGCCAGCAGTATCCGACAGGGACCTACCGCTTTCTTT
>TRBV5-5|TRBJ1-3|NA|NA
CASSREDGNTIYF
TGTGCCAGCAGTAGGGAGGATGGAAACACCATATATTTT
>TRBV19|TRBJ2-1|NA|TRBD1
CASSKVGDRVANEQFF
TGTGCCAGTAGTAAAGTTGGGGACAGGGTCGCCAATGAGCAGTTCTTC
>TRBV6-5|TRBJ1-2|NA|NA
CASSAGFPDGYTF
TGTGCCAGCAGTGCAGGGTTTCCGGATGGCTACACCTTC